Sequencing of this T cell receptor (beta chain) was carried out in a study of T-cell reconstitution after alpha-beta-depleted transplantation in children. This clonotype was counted ten times or more. As yet, its antigen is unknown. In germline, CDR1 is MNHNY, CDR2 SVGAGI (reference sequence). The V and J ends lost 11 bases and 2 bases, in that order; junction bases with no gene match: 6. The CDR3 loop spans 13 amino acids. It was with unique molecular identifiers that the TCRbeta library was prepared. A single record per CDR3 protein comes from TCRdb applying MiXCR to the PCR reads. The sample consists of about 490,000 distinct CDR3 sequences, roughly a tenth of them appearing once. Study-level findings and limits: Two months or so post-transplant, alpha-beta T cells reportedly derived from several hundred expanded graft clones. Recipient T cells and thymic progenitors that survived were the source of the high TCRbeta diversity seen at day 60 in some patients. After one year, T-cell counts and TCRbeta diversity mostly came from new T cells.

The rearrangement joins TRBV6-6 to TRBJ1-1; 9 nucleotides line up with TRBD1. The specimen comprised PBMCs, sampled before TCRalphabeta/CD19-depleted stem cell transplant. The clonotype originates from a child younger than 10 with inherited bone marrow failure, due to receive a stem cell transplant. CDR3 bases: TGTGCCGGGAAGACAGGGGGAAACACTGAAGCTTTCTTT. Protein: CAGKTGGNTEAFF.